The 18 T cell receptor beta chains in this list originate from one sample, sequenced in a study of neoadjuvant anti-PD-1 for oral cavity cancer. Sequencing was performed with immunoSEQ multiplex PCR; in TCRdb, only in-frame clones are kept and a portion is missing. The sample contains 80,000 to 95,000 clones, roughly four fifths of which appear only once. The sample here was PBMCs, taken before nivolumab (anti-PD-1) treatment. These receptors all stem from a person between 35 and 79 years old with oral cavity squamous cell carcinoma.

A single count supports this clone. The genes are TRBV2 and TRBJ2-6; 9 nucleotides agree with TRBD1. Per the germline V gene, CDR1 is SNHLY and CDR2 is FYNNEI. V shed 5 bases, J shed 2 bases, and the junction held 7 bases outside the gene matches. This CDR3 is built from 17 residues. CDR3 loop: CASSLGTGFTGANVLTF. The CDR3 DNA reads TGTGCCAGCAGTCTTGGGACAGGGTTCACTGGGGCCAACGTCCTGACTTTC.

The chain couples TRBV5-1 to TRBJ2-2; tentative D call: TRBD1 (5 bases). From germline, CDR1 is SGHRS and CDR2 YFSETQ. Trimming removed 1 base from V and 5 bases from J, with 21 bases in between. CDR3 length: 18 residues. The CDR3 region has the DNA TGCGCCAGCAGCTTGACCGGCCAGGGCCTCACAGGAACCGGGGAGCTGTTTTTT. This translates into CASSLTGQGLTGTGELFF.

The V call is TRBV29-1, the J call TRBJ2-2; D might be TRBD1 or TRBD2, each matching 5 bases. The CDR3 covers 14 residues. Germline CDR1 SQVTM, CDR2 ANQGSEA. The germline V and J ends were trimmed by 6 bases and 8 bases, with 19 bases remaining between them. The CDR3 region has the DNA TGCAGCGTCCGACTCGGTACGGGGACGGGGGAGCTGTTTTTT. It is translated as CSVRLGTGTGELFF.

This sequence joins TRBV30 and TRBJ2-7; 7 nucleotides align to TRBD1. Germline CDR1 GTSNPN, CDR2 SVGIG (reference sequence). This CDR3 contains 11 residues. V shed 5 bases and J 2 bases; nucleotides not matched to a gene: 0. The CDR3 reads CAWQGAYEQYF. For the CDR3, the DNA is TGTGCCTGGCAGGGGGCCTACGAGCAGTACTTC.

This CDR3 is CASSPSTGTNTEAFF. The CDR3 bases are TGTGCCAGCAGTCCCTCGACAGGGACGAACACTGAAGCTTTCTTT. This chain links TRBV28 with TRBJ1-1, with 7 nucleotides matching TRBD1. Germline V gene lookup returns CDR1 MDHEN and CDR2 SYDVKM. Trimming removed 5 bases from V and 1 base from J; junction bases left unmatched: 7. The CDR3 has 15 residues.

The chain links TRBV11-2 to TRBJ2-7; D might be TRBD2 (5 bases). The V and J ends lost 6 bases and 9 bases respectively, with 18 bases between them. The germline CDR1 and CDR2 sequences are SGHAT and FQNNGV. The CDR3 is 13 amino acids. The CDR3 DNA reads as TGTGCCAGCAGGCCCGCGGGTCCTACGGGGCAGTACTTC. Protein product: CASRPAGPTGQYF.

The chain is built from TRBV10-2 and TRBJ2-7; D ambiguous. The CDR3 is 14 amino acids. CDR1 is WSHSY and CDR2 is SAAADI in the germline V gene. V lost 4 bases to trimming and J lost 1 base, with 11 bases between them. In DNA, the CDR3 is TGCGCCAGCAGTGTGCGCTCTCAGTCCTACGAGCAGTACTTC. It translates to CASSVRSQSYEQYF.

This chain joins TRBV5-4 and TRBJ2-7, with 9 positions matching TRBD1. The germline CDR1 and CDR2 sequences are SGHNT and YYREEE (reference sequence). The length of the CDR3 is 15 residues. The V segment lost 4 bases and the J segment 6 bases; nucleotides outside the gene matches: 11. In DNA, the CDR3 is TGTGCCAGCAGCGTGGGGGGACAGGGCTCGGGCGAGCAGTACTTC. Its protein product is CASSVGGQGSGEQYF.

V is TRBV5-1 and J is TRBJ1-1; D is undetermined. Trimming stripped 0 bases from V and 0 bases from J, with 9 bases between. Germline V lookup: CDR1 SGHRS, CDR2 YFSETQ. CDR3 length equals 15 residues. For the CDR3, the DNA is TGCGCCAGCAGCTTGGAAACGGGTGTGAACACTGAAGCTTTCTTT. This encodes CASSLETGVNTEAFF.

The rearrangement uses TRBV5-1 and TRBJ1-3, with D maybe TRBD1 (5 bases). The germline V gene encodes CDR1 SGHRS and CDR2 YFSETQ. The germline V and J ends were trimmed by 0 bases and 1 base, with 14 bases remaining between them. This CDR3 region has 17 residues. CDR3 coding DNA: TGCGCCAGCAGCTTGGCCCCAGGGATAAGTTCTGGAAACACCATATATTTT. Its translation is CASSLAPGISSGNTIYF.

CDR3 sequence (DNA): TGTGCCAGCACCGGGCCCCGAGGAGAGCAGTACTTC. Translating it yields CASTGPRGEQYF. This sequence joins TRBV7-8 and TRBJ2-7, with no clear D. This CDR3 is built from 12 residues. The V gene lost 7 bases and the J gene lost 7 bases, with 14 bases spanning the gap. Germline CDR1 and CDR2: SGHVS and FQNEAQ.

The J gene is TRBJ1-2, the V gene TRBV2, with D uncertain. Germline-derived CDR1 and CDR2 are SNHLY and FYNNEI. This CDR3 has 12 amino acids. V was trimmed by 6 bases and J by 7 bases, leaving 12 bases between them. CDR3 nucleotides: TGTGCCAGCAGGCCTGGGCGCGTTGGCTACACCTTC. This codes for CASRPGRVGYTF.

CDR3 sequence: CASSHKERGDNEQFF. The DNA for the CDR3 is TGCGCCAGCAGTCATAAAGAGCGGGGGGACAATGAGCAGTTCTTC. This chain joins TRBV5-1 and TRBJ2-1; 9 bases are a match to TRBD2. The germline CDR1 and CDR2 sequences are SGHRS and YFSETQ. V was pared by 5 bases and J by 5 bases, with 8 bases of the junction left unmatched. There are 15 residues in the CDR3.

The genes are TRBV19 and TRBJ2-7, with D tentatively TRBD2 (6 bases). V dropped 4 bases and J dropped 3 bases, with 16 bases sitting between them. This CDR3 is built from 15 residues. The germline CDR1 and CDR2 sequences are LNHDA and SQIVND (reference sequence). The CDR3 DNA sequence: TGTGCCAGTAGTAGCATGTGGGGTAGCGGCTACGAGCAGTACTTC. This codes for CASSSMWGSGYEQYF.

The chain employs TRBV19 and TRBJ1-4; D remains ambiguous. Germline-derived CDR1 and CDR2 are LNHDA and SQIVND (reference sequence). The CDR3 runs to 14 residues. Trimming cost V 6 bases and J 2 bases, with 10 bases left between them. The CDR3 DNA follows: TGTGCCAGTAGCCCGACGGCGACTAATGAAAAACTGTTTTTT. The encoded protein is CASSPTATNEKLFF.

Notes on this clone: Compared with germline, one end of the junction differs, possibly owing to a read error. This CDR3 reads CASRLVASGRGDTQYF. CDR3 bases: TGTGCCAGCAGGTTGGTGGCTAGCGGGAGAGGGGATACGCAGTATTTT. J is TRBJ2-3 and V is TRBV5-6; 10 bases match TRBD2. In germline, CDR1 is SGHDT, CDR2 YYEEEE. There are 16 residues in the CDR3.

The chain is built from TRBV7-9 and TRBJ1-2; TRBD1 might be the D (6 bases). V was pared by 0 bases and J by 6 bases, with 11 bases between. This CDR3 is built from 14 residues. The V gene's germline CDR1 is SEHNR and CDR2 FQNEAQ (reference sequence). CDR3 DNA: TGTGCCAGCAGCTTAGCTACAGGGTACGATGGCTACACCTTC. Its protein is CASSLATGYDGYTF.

The chain links TRBV7-9 to TRBJ2-7; 8 positions match TRBD1. The CDR3 covers 15 residues. V shed 4 bases and J 0 bases; nucleotides not matched to a gene: 5. The germline gives CDR1 SEHNR, CDR2 FQNEAQ (reference sequence). In DNA, the CDR3 is TGTGCCAGCAGCTCCCAGGACAGGGACTCCTACGAGCAGTACTTC. Its protein product is CASSSQDRDSYEQYF.